Shown below are 31 T cell receptor beta chains from a single sample sequenced in a study of long-term antiretroviral therapy in people with HIV. Runs used v3.0 of the immunoSEQ assay and were done at survey level. Some clones are missing from TCRdb's copy, which holds only in-frame ones; the method was immunoSEQ multiplex PCR. The repertoire has roughly 30,000 clones, about 95% of them found once; the top ten carry 8%. The specimen comprised unsorted PBMCs, sampled approximately 6.3 years after starting antiretroviral therapy. The receptors shown here come from a man younger than 45 with HIV.

J is TRBJ2-2 and V is TRBV7-9, with TRBD2 as a possible D gene (6 bases). CDR1 SEHNR and CDR2 FQNEAQ come from the germline V gene (reference sequence). V lost 1 base to trimming and J lost 5 bases, with 23 bases between them. The CDR3 runs 19 residues. The CDR3 loop reads CASSLGPRDFPWATGELFF. The CDR3 DNA sequence: TGTGCCAGCAGCTTAGGGCCCCGGGACTTCCCGTGGGCGACCGGGGAGCTGTTTTTT.

The J gene is TRBJ2-2, the V gene TRBV5-6; TRBD1 matches 7 bases. The length of the CDR3 is 16 residues. The V and J ends lost 0 bases and 3 bases, in that order; junction bases with no gene match: 5. The germline CDR1 and CDR2 sequences are SGHDT and YYEEEE. CDR3 bases: TGTGCCAGCAGCTTGGGGGGAAGGGGGCACACCGGGGAGCTGTTTTTT. This gives the protein CASSLGGRGHTGELFF.

The table lists this clone with a count of one. The chain recombines TRBV4-2 with TRBJ2-4, with 9 bases fitting TRBD1. CDR1 is LGHNA and CDR2 is YNFKEQ in the germline V gene. This CDR3 is 11 amino acids long. Trimming at V came to 4 bases and at J to 13 bases, leaving 2 bases not matched to a gene. In DNA, the CDR3 is TGTGCCAGCAGCCGGACAGGGGAACAGTACTTC. This translates into CASSRTGEQYF.

The chain employs TRBV9 and TRBJ1-5; D may be TRBD1 (6 bases). Trimming removed 0 bases at V and 5 bases at J, with 12 bases between. There are 15 residues in the CDR3. CDR1 and CDR2 (germline): SGDLS, YYNGEE. CDR3 DNA sequence: TGTGCCAGCAGCGTAGGGTACAGGGAAGATCAGCCCCAGCATTTT. This encodes CASSVGYREDQPQHF. The full variable domain, rest sourced from reference TRBV9 and TRBJ1-5, is DSGVTQTPKHLITATGQRVTLRCSPRSGDLSVYWYQQSLDQGLQFLIQYYNGEERAKGNILERFSAQQFPDLHSELNLSSLELGDSALYFCASSVGYREDQPQHFGDGTRLSIL.

This rearrangement joins TRBV6-1 to TRBJ2-7; 9 positions match TRBD1. J lost 5 bases, V lost 4 bases, and 12 bases had no gene match. The CDR3 runs 16 residues. Germline V gene data show CDR1 as MNHNS and CDR2 as SASEGT. The CDR3 protein is CASSALPGTGWDEQYF. The CDR3, as DNA: TGTGCCAGCAGTGCCCTTCCCGGGACAGGGTGGGACGAGCAGTACTTC.

The chain is built from TRBV6-6 and TRBJ2-1; 7 nucleotides match TRBD1. This CDR3 contains 15 residues. The ends lost 5 bases at V and 8 bases at J; junction bases unmatched: 12. Germline-derived CDR1 and CDR2 are MNHNY and SVGAGI (reference sequence). CDR3 region: CASSGSGQLWYEQFF. CDR3 in DNA: TGTGCCAGCAGTGGCTCGGGACAGCTGTGGTATGAGCAGTTCTTC.

V gene TRBV4-2 combines with J gene TRBJ2-5; D is unresolved. V was trimmed by 1 base and J by 2 bases, leaving 11 bases between them. This CDR3 spans 15 amino acids. Germline loops: CDR1 LGHNA, CDR2 YNFKEQ. CDR3 region: CASSQARQTQETQYF. DNA for the CDR3: TGTGCCAGCAGCCAAGCCCGGCAAACTCAAGAGACCCAGTACTTC.

The V gene is TRBV5-5, the J gene TRBJ1-5, with no clear D. The germline gives CDR1 SGHKS, CDR2 YYEKEE (reference sequence). V dropped 0 bases and J dropped 5 bases, with 6 bases sitting between them. The CDR3 totals 13 residues. The DNA of the CDR3 is TGTGCCAGCAGCTTGGTCCGGGATCAGCCCCAGCATTTT. Amino acids: CASSLVRDQPQHF.

The V and J genes are TRBV7-8 and TRBJ2-1, with D hard to call. Germline V gene sequence: CDR1 SGHVS, CDR2 FQNEAQ. Trimming shortened V by 0 bases and J by 12 bases, and 9 bases separated the two germline ends. This CDR3 spans 12 amino acids. The CDR3 nucleotides are TGTGCCAGCAGCTTAGCGAATCCGGTGCAGTTCTTC. Its protein is CASSLANPVQFF.

J is TRBJ2-3 and V is TRBV15; no reliable D call. V lost 0 bases to trimming and J lost 4 bases, with 2 bases between them. CDR1 and CDR2 from the germline V gene are LNHNV and YYDKDF (reference sequence). The CDR3 spans 12 residues. DNA for the CDR3: TGTGCCACCAGCAGAGAAGCAGATACGCAGTATTTT. This encodes CATSREADTQYF.

This clone was seen only a few times. The V call is TRBV21-1, the J call TRBJ1-1. TRBV21-1 is designated a pseudogene. The CDR3 runs to 15 residues. The CDR3 region has the DNA TGTGCCAGCAGCAAAGGTCGGCACCGGGGCACTGAAGCTTTCTTT. Encoded protein: CASSKGRHRGTEAFF.

There are a few counts of this clone. The J gene is TRBJ2-5, the V gene TRBV28; 11 bases agree with TRBD2. Germline-derived CDR1 and CDR2 are MDHEN and SYDVKM. The CDR3 spans 15 residues. V shed 6 bases, J shed 5 bases, and the junction held 8 bases outside the gene matches. Written as DNA, the CDR3 is TGTGCCAGCAGGGGACTAGCGGCGCCCCGGGAGACCCAGTACTTC. Protein sequence: CASRGLAAPRETQYF. Looking up the rest from reference TRBV28 and TRBJ2-5 gives the full variable domain: DVKVTQSSRYLVKRTGEKVFLECVQDMDHENMFWYRQDPGLGLRLIYFSYDVKMKEKGDIPEGYSVSREKKERFSLILESASTNQTSMYLCASRGLAAPRETQYFGPGTRLLVL.

The chain couples TRBV7-9 to TRBJ2-5; 12 nucleotides agree with TRBD1. Germline V gives CDR1 SEHNR, CDR2 FQNEAQ (reference sequence). The CDR3 loop spans 14 amino acids. Trimming at V came to 5 bases and at J to 4 bases, leaving 2 bases not matched to a gene. DNA for the CDR3: TGTGCCAGCAGCCCGGGACAGGGGGCAGAGACCCAGTACTTC. Translated: CASSPGQGAETQYF. Based on the CDR3 plus reference TRBV7-9 and TRBJ2-5, the full variable domain is DTGVSQNPRHKITKRGQNVTFRCDPISEHNRLYWYRQTLGQGPEFLTYFQNEAQLEKSRLLSDRFSAERPKGSFSTLEIQRTEQGDSAMYLCASSPGQGAETQYFGPGTRLLVL.

The chain uses TRBV10-1 and TRBJ2-1; 8 bases are a match to TRBD2. Germline CDR1 WNHNN, CDR2 SYGVQD (reference sequence). This CDR3 contains 15 residues. Trimming took 4 bases from V and 6 from J; bases not matched to a gene: 8. The CDR3 region is CASSAREGLVNEQFF. The CDR3 region has the DNA TGCGCCAGCAGTGCACGGGAGGGCCTTGTCAATGAGCAGTTCTTC.

The chain employs TRBV7-9 and TRBJ1-2, with D unresolved. CDR3 length equals 14 residues. Trimming removed 2 bases at V and 2 bases at J, with 9 bases between. Germline CDR1 reads SEHNR; CDR2 reads FQNEAQ (reference sequence). CDR3 nucleotides: TGTGCCAGCAGCTTACCCCCGCGGAACTATGGCTACACCTTC. Residues: CASSLPPRNYGYTF.

The CDR3 loop reads CASLLAGDHNEQFF. The DNA of the CDR3 is TGTGCCAGCCTACTAGCGGGGGACCACAATGAGCAGTTCTTC. V usage is TRBV2 and J usage is TRBJ2-1; TRBD2 matches at 11 bases. The V segment lost 8 bases and the J segment 5 bases; nucleotides outside the gene matches: 5. CDR3 length: 14 amino acids. Germline V gives CDR1 SNHLY, CDR2 FYNNEI.

V and J are TRBV27 and TRBJ1-5; D unresolved. The germline V gene has CDR1 MNHEY and CDR2 SMNVEV (reference sequence). The length of the CDR3 is 14 residues. V was pared by 3 bases and J by 1 base, with 7 bases between. This chain's CDR3 is CASSFSESNQPQHF. CDR3 coding DNA: TGTGCCAGCAGTTTCAGTGAAAGCAATCAGCCCCAGCATTTT.

The chain joins TRBV6-6 to TRBJ2-3, with 10 positions matching TRBD2. V was pared by 5 bases and J by 6 bases, with 2 bases of the junction left unmatched. Germline lookup yields CDR1 MNHNY and CDR2 SVGAGI (reference sequence). The CDR3 totals 13 residues. The CDR3 DNA reads TGTGCCAGCAGTGGACTAGCGGTCGATACGCAGTATTTT. Encoded protein: CASSGLAVDTQYF.

The J gene is TRBJ2-7, the V gene TRBV6-5, with D perhaps TRBD1 (5 bases). The CDR3 runs 12 residues. Trimming took off 4 bases at V and 5 bases at J, with 9 bases between the two ends. The germline gives CDR1 MNHEY, CDR2 SVGAGI. CDR3 sequence (DNA): TGTGCCAGCAGTTCTCAGGGTGACGAGCAGTACTTC. Protein sequence: CASSSQGDEQYF.

The CDR3 DNA reads TGTGCCACCTTCCGGGACAAGGGCTACACCTTC. It codes for CATFRDKGYTF. The J gene is TRBJ1-2, the V gene TRBV6-5; D might be TRBD1 (6 bases). Germline V CDR1 and CDR2: MNHEY, SVGAGI. This CDR3 comprises 11 residues. V was shortened by 10 bases and J by 8 bases, with 14 bases between the two germline ends.

This chain joins TRBV29-1 and TRBJ2-1; 10 bases align to TRBD2. The V and J ends lost 2 bases and 2 bases, in that order; junction bases with no gene match: 15. The V gene's germline CDR1 is SQVTM and CDR2 ANQGSEA. This CDR3 comprises 19 residues. The CDR3 DNA sequence: TGCAGCGTTGAATATGTAAGCGGGGGGGCAATCGGCCCCTACAATGAGCAGTTCTTC. Translating gives CSVEYVSGGAIGPYNEQFF.

This chain connects TRBV6-6 to TRBJ2-7; TRBD1 agrees at 8 bases. Germline V gene data show CDR1 as MNHNY and CDR2 as SVGAGI (reference sequence). J was trimmed by 3 bases and V by 3 bases; bases with no gene match: 7. The CDR3 runs to 15 residues. The CDR3 region is CASSYVGTGNYEQYF. In DNA form, the CDR3 reads TGTGCCAGCAGTTATGTCGGGACAGGTAACTACGAGCAGTACTTC.

J is TRBJ2-7 and V is TRBV7-2; D possibly corresponds to TRBD1 (5 bases). CDR3 size: 13 residues. V dropped 0 bases and J dropped 2 bases, with 5 bases sitting between them. Germline loops: CDR1 SGHTA, CDR2 FQGNSA. The CDR3 DNA reads TGTGCCAGCAGCTTAGCGACAGCCTACGAGCAGTACTTC. Residues: CASSLATAYEQYF.

This clone was detected once. The chain joins TRBV5-1 to TRBJ1-4; a weak D match, TRBD1 (5 bases). The CDR3 loop spans 15 amino acids. Germline V gene data show CDR1 as SGHRS and CDR2 as YFSETQ. V was trimmed by 2 bases and J by 8 bases, leaving 16 bases between them. The CDR3 here is CASSFLGLGGEKLFF. In DNA form, the CDR3 reads TGCGCCAGCAGCTTTCTGGGACTAGGTGGCGAAAAACTGTTTTTT.

The chain recombines TRBV7-2 with TRBJ1-3; 7 nucleotides agree with TRBD1. From germline, CDR1 is SGHTA and CDR2 FQGNSA. The CDR3 has 14 residues. V dropped 6 bases and J dropped 4; count of bases not matched to a gene: 6. The CDR3 loop reads CASSQGGWGNTIYF. CDR3 in DNA: TGTGCCAGCAGTCAAGGGGGCTGGGGAAACACCATATATTTT. Full variable domain (missing parts from reference TRBV7-2 and TRBJ1-3): GAGVSQSPSNKVTEKGKDVELRCDPISGHTALYWYRQSLGQGLEFLIYFQGNSAPDKSGLPSDRFSAERTGGSVSTLTIQRTQQEDSAVYLCASSQGGWGNTIYFGEGSWLTVV.

The V and J genes are TRBV19 and TRBJ2-3, with 12 bases aligning to TRBD2. V trimming: 5 bases; J trimming: 2 bases; junction bases outside the gene matches: 2. The CDR3 length is 15 residues. The germline CDR1 and CDR2 sequences are LNHDA and SQIVND (reference sequence). CDR3 DNA sequence: TGTGCCAGTAGTCGACTAGCGGGGGCCACAGATACGCAGTATTTT. Residues: CASSRLAGATDTQYF.

This chain joins TRBV30 and TRBJ2-3; weak D call: TRBD1 (6 bases). Trimming cost V 2 bases and J 1 base, with 16 bases left between them. The CDR3 has 16 residues. Germline CDR1 GTSNPN, CDR2 SVGIG (reference sequence). Here the CDR3 reads CAWSPLPGEGTDTQYF. CDR3 DNA: TGTGCCTGGAGTCCTCTCCCAGGGGAAGGCACAGATACGCAGTATTTT.

V is TRBV10-3 and J is TRBJ1-1; 12 nucleotides line up with TRBD1. CDR1 ENHRY and CDR2 SYGVKD come from the germline V gene. The CDR3 has 15 residues. The DNA of the CDR3 is TGTGCGGCGGGGGGACAGGGGGCGAGGACCACTGAAGCTTTCTTT. Its protein is CAAGGQGARTTEAFF.

This rearrangement joins TRBV20-1 to TRBJ2-1; D might be TRBD2 (6 bases). Germline assignment: CDR1 DFQATT and CDR2 SNEGSKA (reference sequence). The CDR3 sequence is 11 residues long. This CDR3 is CGGSSYNEQFF. CDR3 in DNA: TGCGGGGGGAGCTCCTACAATGAGCAGTTCTTC.

The chain is built from TRBV6-6 and TRBJ2-7, with D possibly matching TRBD1 (5 bases). V lost 0 bases to trimming and J lost 2 bases, with 5 bases between them. Germline V gene sequence: CDR1 MNHNY, CDR2 SVGAGI (reference sequence). This CDR3 contains 13 residues. CDR3 amino acids: CASSYSDTYEQYF. In DNA, the CDR3 is TGTGCCAGCAGTTACTCGGACACCTACGAGCAGTACTTC.

This clone was recorded only once. The rearrangement joins TRBV11-2 to TRBJ2-7, with D hard to call. CDR3 length: 14 amino acids. Trimming shortened V by 1 base and J by 0 bases, and 7 bases separated the two germline ends. CDR1 and CDR2 from the germline V gene are SGHAT and FQNNGV. The CDR3 bases are TGTGCCAGCAGCTTAGGGCAGCCCTCCTACGAGCAGTACTTC. Its translation is CASSLGQPSYEQYF.